This entry features one T cell receptor beta chain sequence. Antigen: not known. The data derive from a study of T cell clones after liver transplantation. Study-wide points: Conclusions were preliminary, with small, heterogeneous patient groups.

Here immunoSEQ multiplex PCR was the method, and the copy in TCRdb shows in-frame clones only, minus some. The sample consists of some 70,000 clones, 90% of them appearing once. Trimming took 2 bases from V and 4 from J, leaving 12 bases between them. The CDR3 has 14 amino acids. Per the germline V gene, CDR1 is SGHRS and CDR2 is YFSETQ. This specimen consisted of CD4+ T cells from blood, obtained before liver transplant. This TCR came from a human donor who received a liver transplant. The chain couples TRBV5-1 to TRBJ1-1; D unclear. The CDR3 reads CASSFPALGTEAFF. The CDR3 nucleotides are TGCGCCAGCAGCTTTCCGGCCTTGGGCACTGAAGCTTTCTTT.